The 26 T cell receptor beta chains below come from one sample, sequenced in a study of neurological immune-mediated disorders. TCRdb used MiXCR to reprocess the 5' RACE reads, holding one entry per CDR3 protein. The sample shows fewer than 30,000 distinct CDR3 sequences, about an eighth of them seen only once. The sequenced sample consisted of PBMCs. The receptors were gathered from a woman aged 55-70 years with HTLV-1-associated myelopathy (HAM/TSP).

This clonotype was seen repeatedly, ten times or more. The chain is built from TRBV20-1 and TRBJ1-4; tentatively, D is TRBD1 (5 bases). Trimming cost V 2 bases and J 1 base, with 14 bases left between them. The CDR3 contains 16 residues. Germline assignment: CDR1 DFQATT and CDR2 SNEGSKA (reference sequence). The CDR3 nucleotides read TGCAGTGCTAGAAGTCCAGGGTCCCGAACTAATGAAAAACTGTTTTTT. It is translated as CSARSPGSRTNEKLFF.

The V gene is TRBV6-5, the J gene TRBJ2-7; 7 nucleotides agree with TRBD2. The CDR3 sequence is 16 residues long. V trimming: 0 bases; J trimming: 2 bases; junction bases outside the gene matches: 7. The germline V gene encodes CDR1 MNHEY and CDR2 SVGAGI. The CDR3 nucleotides are TGTGCCAGCAGTTACTCGATGGGGGAGGGAACCTACGAGCAGTACTTC. Translated, it gives CASSYSMGEGTYEQYF.

The rearrangement links TRBV29-1 to TRBJ2-3; TRBD1 is a possible D gene (6 bases). The germline V and J ends were trimmed by 1 base and 3 bases, with 11 bases remaining between them. Per the germline V gene, CDR1 is SQVTM and CDR2 is ANQGSEA. The CDR3 contains 14 residues. The CDR3 DNA reads as TGCAGCGTTGAAGGTCCCCAGGGGACAGATACGCAGTATTTT. Its translation: CSVEGPQGTDTQYF.

There are many counts of this clonotype. The genes are TRBV29-1 and TRBJ2-3; a weak D match, TRBD2 (6 bases). CDR3 length: 14 residues. V was trimmed by 2 bases and J by 1 base, leaving 10 bases between them. Per germline, CDR1 SQVTM and CDR2 ANQGSEA. For the CDR3, the DNA is TGCAGCGTTGAACCGGGAGTTGGCACAGATACGCAGTATTTT. Its protein product is CSVEPGVGTDTQYF.

Many counts were recorded for this clonotype. The chain carries TRBV9 and TRBJ1-4; 8 bases agree with TRBD1. V shed 4 bases, J shed 6 bases, and the junction held 8 bases outside the gene matches. The V gene's germline CDR1 is SGDLS and CDR2 YYNGEE. The CDR3 sequence is 15 residues long. The CDR3 protein is CASSSRTGTDEKLFF. The CDR3 DNA sequence: TGTGCCAGCAGCTCGCGGACAGGGACGGATGAAAAACTGTTTTTT.

This clonotype was recorded at least ten times. The J gene is TRBJ1-1, the V gene TRBV7-9; D gene unclear. Trimming pared 1 base from V and 10 bases from J, leaving 13 bases between. This CDR3 has 13 amino acids. CDR1 is SEHNR and CDR2 is FQNEAQ in the germline V gene (reference sequence). CDR3 DNA sequence: TGTGCCAGCAGCTTAGAAGTCCGTAGTGGAGCTTTCTTT. It yields the protein CASSLEVRSGAFF.

This clonotype was seen many times. The CDR3 nucleotides are TGTGCCAGCAGCGTCTCCTATAATTCACCCCTCCACTTT. This translates into CASSVSYNSPLHF. The gene calls are TRBV6-2 or TRBV6-3 and TRBJ1-6; D unresolved. Germline values: CDR1 MNHEY, CDR2 SVGEGT. The CDR3 totals 13 residues. The V end lost 6 bases, the J end lost 0 bases, and 3 bases lay between the germline ends.

This clonotype appeared many times. V gene TRBV7-9 combines with J gene TRBJ2-5; maybe TRBD1 (6 bases). The CDR3 extends over 13 amino acids. The germline V gene encodes CDR1 SEHNR and CDR2 FQNEAQ (reference sequence). Trimming pared 4 bases from V and 4 bases from J, leaving 10 bases between. CDR3: CASSSGARETQYF. Written as DNA, the CDR3 is TGTGCCAGCAGCTCAGGGGCGCGAGAGACCCAGTACTTC. Drawing the rest from reference TRBV7-9 and TRBJ2-5, the complete variable domain is DTGVSQNPRHKITKRGQNVTFRCDPISEHNRLYWYRQTLGQGPEFLTYFQNEAQLEKSRLLSDRFSAERPKGSFSTLEIQRTEQGDSAMYLCASSSGARETQYFGPGTRLLVL.

In this sample, this clonotype turned up many times. V gene TRBV6-2 or TRBV6-3 combines with J gene TRBJ2-7; unclear D gene. Trimming stripped 2 bases from V and 0 bases from J, with 14 bases between. The CDR3 totals 16 residues. The V gene's germline CDR1 is MNHEY and CDR2 SVGEGT. Written as DNA, the CDR3 is TGTGCCAGCAGTTACCCGGGTCGCCCGGCCTCCTACGAGCAGTACTTC. Its protein product is CASSYPGRPASYEQYF.

This clonotype was detected ten times or more. The rearrangement links TRBV29-1 to TRBJ2-3; TRBD1 aligns across 7 bases. J gave up 0 bases and V 7 bases, and 4 bases lay outside the gene matches. The CDR3 sequence is 13 residues long. Per the germline V gene, CDR1 is SQVTM and CDR2 is ANQGSEA. The CDR3 sequence: CSAPTGSTDTQYF. The CDR3, as DNA: TGCAGCGCGCCGACAGGGAGCACAGATACGCAGTATTTT.

This clonotype was recorded at least ten times. V usage is TRBV21-1 and J usage is TRBJ2-7; the D call in the table, TRBD1, was not verified against the DNA. TRBV21-1 is annotated as a pseudogene. This CDR3 has 15 residues. CDR3 nucleotide sequence: TGTGCCAGCAGCAAGGGAAGGACAGGGGCGTACGAGCAGTACTTC. The encoded protein is CASSKGRTGAYEQYF.

This clonotype was seen ten or more times. This chain joins TRBV14 and TRBJ1-1; D call uncertain. CDR3 size: 15 residues. CDR1 SGHDN and CDR2 FVKESK come from the germline V gene. Deletions cut 1 base from V and 1 base from J, with 10 bases between. The CDR3 nucleotides are TGTGCCAGCAGCCAAGGTGATTGGGGGAACACTGAAGCTTTCTTT. Its translation is CASSQGDWGNTEAFF.

Sample share makes this clonotype medium-sized (0.01 to 0.1%). V usage is TRBV11-2 and J usage is TRBJ1-3; 7 bases are a match to TRBD1. Looked up from germline, CDR1 is SGHAT and CDR2 is FQNNGV. V was pared by 2 bases and J by 0 bases, with 7 bases of the junction left unmatched. The CDR3 covers 17 residues. CDR3 loop: CASSLRGTVGSGNTIYF. In DNA form, the CDR3 reads TGTGCCAGCAGCTTAAGGGGGACAGTCGGCTCTGGAAACACCATATATTTT.

This clonotype appeared many times. This sequence joins TRBV27 and TRBJ2-3; D call uncertain. V was cut by 6 bases and J by 5 bases, with 21 bases left in between. Germline V gives CDR1 MNHEY, CDR2 SMNVEV (reference sequence). The CDR3 length is 16 residues. CDR3 sequence (DNA): TGTGCCAGCAGCTACATTGGATCTTTACGTTTAGATACGCAGTATTTT. Protein product: CASSYIGSLRLDTQYF.

The sample holds many counts of this clonotype. The chain uses TRBV20-1 and TRBJ1-1; tentative D call: TRBD1 (5 bases). Trimming took off 1 base at V and 4 bases at J, with 10 bases between the two ends. Germline CDR1 DFQATT, CDR2 SNEGSKA (reference sequence). This CDR3 contains 13 residues. The CDR3 protein is CSARGAGTTEAFF. CDR3 sequence (DNA): TGCAGTGCTAGAGGGGCCGGGACCACTGAAGCTTTCTTT.

This clonotype was detected many times. The J gene is TRBJ1-5, the V gene TRBV20-1, with D unresolved. The CDR3 is 12 residues long. The V gene lost 3 bases and the J gene lost 11 bases, with 14 bases spanning the gap. Per the germline V gene, CDR1 is DFQATT and CDR2 is SNEGSKA (reference sequence). As DNA, the CDR3 is TGCAGTGCTAGCCAGACCTTTAGGACCCAGCATTTT. This codes for CSASQTFRTQHF.

V and J are TRBV5-1 and TRBJ2-2; 8 bases are a match to TRBD2. Germline assignment: CDR1 SGHRS and CDR2 YFSETQ. This CDR3 region has 18 residues. V gave up 0 bases and J gave up 4 bases; unmatched junction bases: 11. The DNA for the CDR3 is TGCGCCAGCAGCTTGGCCAGGGCTAGCGGGCCCGTCACCGGGGAGCTGTTTTTT. Translated, it gives CASSLARASGPVTGELFF.

This clonotype came up many times. V usage is TRBV18 and J usage is TRBJ2-7; D may be TRBD1 (5 bases). CDR1 and CDR2 (germline): KGHSH, LQKENI. The CDR3 is made up of 14 amino acids. V lost 3 bases, J lost 3 bases, and 12 bases lay in between. The CDR3 DNA is TGTGCCAGCTCACCCCGGCAGGGAAGCTACGAGCAGTACTTC. It translates to CASSPRQGSYEQYF.

The gene calls are TRBV5-4 and TRBJ1-1, with no clear D. Germline V CDR1 and CDR2: SGHNT, YYREEE (reference sequence). Trimming left V 4 bases short and J 0 bases short, with 13 bases between. The CDR3 spans 15 residues. Written as DNA, the CDR3 is TGTGCCAGCAGCCCACGGGGAGCTATGAACACTGAAGCTTTCTTT. This encodes CASSPRGAMNTEAFF.

At least ten counts were recorded for this clonotype. V is TRBV29-1 and J is TRBJ2-2, with 9 bases identical to TRBD1. The CDR3 has 15 amino acids. Germline CDR1 is SQVTM and CDR2 is ANQGSEA. The ends lost 1 base at V and 5 bases at J; junction bases unmatched: 5. This chain's CDR3 is CSVEGTGDGTGELFF. DNA for the CDR3: TGCAGCGTTGAAGGGACAGGGGATGGAACCGGGGAGCTGTTTTTT.

J is TRBJ1-2 and V is TRBV5-5; 7 bases are shared with TRBD1. Germline V CDR1 and CDR2: SGHKS, YYEKEE (reference sequence). V gave up 4 bases and J gave up 5 bases; unmatched junction bases: 2. The CDR3 spans 12 residues. The CDR3 nucleotides are TGTGCCAGCAGCCCCAGGGGGTATGGCTACACCTTC. As protein: CASSPRGYGYTF.

In its sample, this clonotype was seen many times. The chain is built from TRBV5-1 and TRBJ1-2; D uncertain. There are 14 residues in the CDR3. Germline loops: CDR1 SGHRS, CDR2 YFSETQ. Trimming took off 0 bases at V and 5 bases at J, with 11 bases between the two ends. CDR3 protein: CASSLDGGPYGYTF. The CDR3 nucleotides are TGCGCCAGCAGCTTGGATGGAGGGCCTTATGGCTACACCTTC.

There are many counts of this clonotype. The chain has TRBV20-1 and TRBJ2-1; a possible D gene is TRBD1 (6 bases). CDR3 length: 11 residues. V was pared by 3 bases and J by 11 bases, with 11 bases between. Germline CDR1 reads DFQATT; CDR2 reads SNEGSKA (reference sequence). In DNA form, the CDR3 reads TGCAGTGCTAGCCCTCAGGGGCAGCAGTTCTTC. Residues: CSASPQGQQFF.

This clonotype was counted ten times or more. This chain uses TRBV19 with TRBJ1-5, with D possibly matching TRBD1 (5 bases). The CDR3 is 13 residues long. Germline CDR1 reads LNHDA; CDR2 reads SQIVND (reference sequence). V was cut by 5 bases and J by 6 bases, with 11 bases left in between. Written as DNA, the CDR3 is TGTGCCAGTAGTGGGACGATAGGTCAGCCCCAGCATTTT. Its protein product is CASSGTIGQPQHF.

There are many counts of this clonotype. The V call is TRBV2, the J call TRBJ2-5; either TRBD1 or TRBD2 may fit D (5 bases each). This CDR3 has 15 amino acids. CDR1 and CDR2 from the germline V gene are SNHLY and FYNNEI. Trimming took off 10 bases at V and 2 bases at J, with 20 bases between the two ends. The CDR3 DNA follows: TGTGCCACCTTGGGGGTGGGAGAGCAGCAAGAGACCCAGTACTTC. It codes for CATLGVGEQQETQYF.

In this sample, this clonotype turned up a few times. The CDR3 DNA sequence: TGTGCCAGCAGCTTACGCGGACAGGGGTACTATGGCTACACCTTC. The encoded protein is CASSLRGQGYYGYTF. This rearrangement joins TRBV7-9 to TRBJ1-2; 9 positions match TRBD1. The CDR3 runs 15 residues. Germline V lookup: CDR1 SEHNR, CDR2 FQNEAQ (reference sequence). Trimming removed 2 bases from V and 3 bases from J; junction bases left unmatched: 4.